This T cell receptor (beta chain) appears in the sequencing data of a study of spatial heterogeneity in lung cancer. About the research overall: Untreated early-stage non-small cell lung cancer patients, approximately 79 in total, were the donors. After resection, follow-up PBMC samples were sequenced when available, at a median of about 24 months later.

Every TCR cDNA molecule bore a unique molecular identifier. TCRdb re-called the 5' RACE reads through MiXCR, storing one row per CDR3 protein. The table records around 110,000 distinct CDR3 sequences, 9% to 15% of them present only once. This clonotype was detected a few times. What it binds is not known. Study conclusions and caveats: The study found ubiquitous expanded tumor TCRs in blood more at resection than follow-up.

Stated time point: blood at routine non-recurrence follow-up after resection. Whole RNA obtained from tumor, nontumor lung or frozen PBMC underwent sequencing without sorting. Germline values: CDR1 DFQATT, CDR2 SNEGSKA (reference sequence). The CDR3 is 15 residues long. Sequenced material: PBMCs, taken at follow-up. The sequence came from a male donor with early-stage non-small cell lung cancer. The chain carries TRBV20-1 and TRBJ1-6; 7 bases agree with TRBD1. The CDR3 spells CKGETGMGVNSPLHF. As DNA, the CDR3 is TGCAAAGGGGAGACAGGGATGGGGGTTAATTCACCCCTCCACTTT.